The 27 T cell receptor beta chains below come from one sample, sequenced in a study of post-analysis software for immune sequencing data. Study-level results: TRBV5-6, TRBV5-1 and TRBV20-1 belonged to a set of roughly 5 TRBV segments that were more frequent in patients than controls.

cDNA libraries for TCR beta contained unique molecular identifiers. TCRdb ran MiXCR on the PCR reads and lists one entry per CDR3 protein. The sample has about 500,000 distinct CDR3 sequences; around 40% are singletons. These receptors have no identified antigens. The specimen was blood. These receptors came from a girl aged 10 to 17 with multiple sclerosis.

This clonotype was observed a few times. This chain connects TRBV7-9 to TRBJ2-7; D remains unclear. V lost 3 bases and J lost 4, with 7 bases in between. The CDR3 has 12 amino acids. Germline CDR1 is SEHNR and CDR2 is FQNEAQ (reference sequence). The DNA for the CDR3 is TGTGCCAGCAGCTTTAGTGGGTACGAGCAGTACTTC. Translation gives CASSFSGYEQYF.

As regards this clonotype: Since a much larger clone is just one base distant, this may be a read error. V gene TRBV7-2 combines with J gene TRBJ2-7; D ambiguous. The CDR3 spans 13 residues. Germline CDR1 reads SGHTA; CDR2 reads FQGNSA. DNA of the CDR3: TGTGCCAGCGGCTTAGGACCCATTTACGAGCAGTACTTC. It is translated as CASGLGPIYEQYF.

This chain links TRBV7-8 with TRBJ2-5; D gene unclear. Germline lookup yields CDR1 SGHVS and CDR2 FQNEAQ. Trimming shortened V by 0 bases and J by 5 bases, and 10 bases separated the two germline ends. This CDR3 spans 14 amino acids. CDR3 bases: TGTGCCAGCAGCTTAGCGATTTACCGGGAGACCCAGTACTTC. This translates into CASSLAIYRETQYF.

The chain couples TRBV20-1 to TRBJ2-3; D remains unclear. The CDR3 consists of 13 residues. The V end lost 6 bases, the J end lost 0 bases, and 10 bases lay between the germline ends. Germline assignment: CDR1 DFQATT and CDR2 SNEGSKA (reference sequence). In DNA form, the CDR3 reads TGCAGTGCCAGGATCCCTAGCACAGATACGCAGTATTTT. Translation gives CSARIPSTDTQYF.

The CDR3, as DNA: TGCAGTGCTAGGCAGGGGGCGAGCTCCTACGAGCAGTACTTC. Amino acid sequence: CSARQGASSYEQYF. The genes are TRBV20-1 and TRBJ2-7; 8 positions agree with TRBD1. Germline V gene data show CDR1 as DFQATT and CDR2 as SNEGSKA (reference sequence). V was clipped by 3 bases and J by 0 bases; unmatched bases: 4. CDR3 length equals 14 residues.

This clonotype was observed a few times. The V gene is TRBV7-3, the J gene TRBJ2-1, with 7 bases matching TRBD2. The V gene end was trimmed by 3 bases and the J gene end by 0 bases; junction bases not matched to a gene: 5. The germline V gene has CDR1 SGHTA and CDR2 FQGTGA. CDR3 length: 16 amino acids. DNA of the CDR3: TGTGCCAGCAGCTTGGGTTCTAGCGGCTCCTACAATGAGCAGTTCTTC. Its protein product is CASSLGSSGSYNEQFF.

V and J are TRBV4-1 and TRBJ2-7; D is possibly TRBD1 (6 bases). From germline, CDR1 is MGHRA and CDR2 YSYEKL. The CDR3 spans 17 residues. The V end was cut by 3 bases, the J end by 7 bases, with 25 bases between. The CDR3, as DNA: TGCGCCAGCAGCCAGAATATGGGGGCGCCGCTGACGAGTGAGCAGTACTTC. This gives the protein CASSQNMGAPLTSEQYF.

About this clonotype itself: Sequence at one end of the junction differs from germline and may be a read error. This chain uses TRBV20-1 with TRBJ2-1; 7 bases map to TRBD2. Germline CDR1 reads DFQATT; CDR2 reads SNEGSKA (reference sequence). The CDR3 totals 14 residues. For the CDR3, the DNA is TGCAGCGCTAGCCTGGGACTATCCTACAATGAGCAGTTCTTC. This encodes CSASLGLSYNEQFF.

The V and J genes are TRBV25-1 and TRBJ1-2, with D unclear. Looked up from germline, CDR1 is MGHDK and CDR2 is SYGVNS. Trimming pared 5 bases from V and 6 bases from J, leaving 10 bases between. The CDR3 is 12 residues long. The CDR3 reads CASSTGRHGYTF. CDR3 coding DNA: TGTGCCAGCAGTACGGGGAGACATGGCTACACCTTC.

The J gene is TRBJ1-1, the V gene TRBV20-1, with D possibly matching TRBD1 (6 bases). The V end lost 4 bases, the J end lost 5 bases, and 17 bases lay between the germline ends. Per the germline V gene, CDR1 is DFQATT and CDR2 is SNEGSKA (reference sequence). The CDR3 runs to 14 residues. The CDR3 sequence: CSANSRGGWTEAFF. The CDR3 DNA sequence: TGCAGTGCTAACAGTAGGGGGGGTTGGACTGAAGCTTTCTTT.

This clonotype was seen only a few times. This chain links TRBV7-9 with TRBJ2-5, with D maybe TRBD2 (6 bases). The CDR3 runs to 13 residues. V was pared by 6 bases and J by 2 bases, with 10 bases between. Germline V gene data show CDR1 as SEHNR and CDR2 as FQNEAQ (reference sequence). This chain's CDR3 is CASRAGLQETQYF. The CDR3 DNA sequence: TGTGCCAGCAGGGCGGGGCTTCAAGAGACCCAGTACTTC.

The V call is TRBV5-1, the J call TRBJ2-3; TRBD1 is a possible D gene (5 bases). This CDR3 has 15 residues. Germline V CDR1 and CDR2: SGHRS, YFSETQ. Trimming took 1 base from V and 5 from J, leaving 14 bases between them. The DNA of the CDR3 is TGCGCCAGCAGCTTGTTCCAGGGTAGAGAAGATACGCAGTATTTT. Its protein product is CASSLFQGREDTQYF.

This clonotype was counted only a few times. The chain combines TRBV13 with TRBJ2-7, with 12 bases fitting TRBD2. Germline V CDR1 and CDR2: PRHDT, FYEKMQ (reference sequence). With V trimmed by 4 bases and J by 1 base, 11 bases remained unmatched. The CDR3 is made up of 18 amino acids. The CDR3 DNA reads as TGTGCCAGCAGCTCCCGCCGGACTAGCGGGATGAGATCCTACGAGCAGTACTTC. Translating gives CASSSRRTSGMRSYEQYF.

This clonotype was seen more than once but under ten times. The chain links TRBV10-3 to TRBJ2-5, with 8 bases aligning to TRBD1. Losses at the gene ends were 4 bases for V and 13 bases for J; bases not matched to a gene: 11. The CDR3 is 13 residues long. Looked up from germline, CDR1 is ENHRY and CDR2 is SYGVKD. The CDR3 here is CAISGELGQEGYF. The DNA of the CDR3 is TGTGCCATCAGTGGCGAACTGGGACAGGAGGGGTACTTC.

The chain carries TRBV6-2 or TRBV6-3 and TRBJ1-1, with 7 nucleotides matching TRBD1. The V and J ends lost 7 bases and 5 bases, in that order; junction bases with no gene match: 16. CDR3 size: 16 residues. Germline values: CDR1 MNHEY, CDR2 SVGEGT. As DNA, the CDR3 is TGTGCCAGCACTCCAGGGGGAAAGGTGGGGAGGACTGAAGCTTTCTTT. It codes for CASTPGGKVGRTEAFF.

The V gene is TRBV4-3, the J gene TRBJ2-3; D perhaps matches TRBD1 (5 bases). The V end lost 0 bases, the J end lost 2 bases, and 15 bases lay between the germline ends. Germline-derived CDR1 and CDR2 are LGHNA and YSLEER. The CDR3 consists of 17 residues. CDR3 loop: CASSQDPAGPNTDTQYF. CDR3 bases: TGCGCCAGCAGCCAAGATCCCGCAGGGCCCAACACAGATACGCAGTATTTT.

This clonotype appeared a few times. The V and J genes are TRBV5-1 and TRBJ2-5; TRBD1 might be the D (6 bases). The DNA matches TRBJ2-7 better at its end, which makes the J call doubtful. Germline V gene sequence: CDR1 SGHRS, CDR2 YFSETQ. CDR3 length: 16 amino acids. The CDR3 loop reads CASSQQTGQPVYEQYF. Written as DNA, the CDR3 is TGCGCCAGCAGCCAGCAAACAGGACAGCCGGTCTACGAGCAGTACTTC.

The chain couples TRBV10-3 to TRBJ2-1, with TRBD2 as a possible D gene (5 bases). The CDR3 has 13 residues. V was cut by 8 bases and J by 1 base, with 9 bases left in between. CDR1 and CDR2 from the germline V gene are ENHRY and SYGVKD. DNA of the CDR3: TGTGCCATCGCAGGACTTTCCTACAATGAGCAGTTCTTC. This gives the protein CAIAGLSYNEQFF.

Remarks on this clonotype: At one of its ends the junction is not consistent with the germline gene, which may arise from a read error. The rearrangement joins TRBV20-1 to TRBJ1-1; D uncertain. The CDR3 totals 12 residues. Germline CDR1 and CDR2: DFQATT and SNEGSKA (reference sequence). The CDR3 bases are TGCAGGGCTAGAGGGTTCGGCCGTGAAGCTTTCTTT. This codes for CRARGFGREAFF.

V is TRBV28 and J is TRBJ2-1; 7 positions agree with TRBD2. Germline V gene data show CDR1 as MDHEN and CDR2 as SYDVKM. The junction had 11 bases not matched to a gene; V was cut back by 6 bases and J by 0 bases. The CDR3 has 17 residues. The CDR3 protein is CASRPVGLPSSYNEQFF. Here the CDR3 DNA reads TGTGCCAGCAGGCCGGTGGGACTACCGAGCTCCTACAATGAGCAGTTCTTC.

CDR3 loop: CASSEYRGGWETQYF. The CDR3 nucleotides read TGTGCCAGCAGTGAATATCGAGGGGGCTGGGAGACCCAGTACTTC. The V call is TRBV25-1, the J call TRBJ2-5, with TRBD1 identical over 7 bases. J gave up 5 bases and V 0 bases, and 6 bases lay outside the gene matches. The CDR3 totals 15 residues. Germline V gene lookup returns CDR1 MGHDK and CDR2 SYGVNS.

The rearrangement joins TRBV12-3 or TRBV12-4 to TRBJ2-5; D might be TRBD1 (6 bases). V was clipped by 6 bases and J by 4 bases, with 18 bases between them. The CDR3 loop spans 15 amino acids. In DNA, the CDR3 is TGTGCCAGCAGCCCAGGGGTAGGGGAAGGAGAGACCCAGTACTTC. This sequence encodes CASSPGVGEGETQYF.

V usage is TRBV29-1 and J usage is TRBJ2-5; 9 bases fit TRBD2. From germline, CDR1 is SQVTM and CDR2 ANQGSEA. V gave up 3 bases and J gave up 3 bases; unmatched junction bases: 11. This CDR3 has 16 amino acids. Written as DNA, the CDR3 is TGCAGCGTTGAGGGGGGCGGGAGGGCCCCGGAAGAGACCCAGTACTTC. The encoded protein is CSVEGGGRAPEETQYF.

The chain recombines TRBV6-1 with TRBJ2-4; D not resolved. Germline V CDR1 and CDR2: MNHNS, SASEGT. The CDR3 loop spans 16 amino acids. The V end was cut by 2 bases, the J end by 0 bases, with 11 bases between. In nucleotides, the CDR3 is TGTGCCAGCAGTGAACAGAATATACTAGCCAAAAACATTCAGTACTTC. Protein: CASSEQNILAKNIQYF.

The gene calls are TRBV20-1 and TRBJ2-7, with 10 bases matching TRBD1. Trimming cost V 0 bases and J 2 bases; bases outside gene matches: 4. Germline V gene sequence: CDR1 DFQATT, CDR2 SNEGSKA (reference sequence). The CDR3 is made up of 15 amino acids. The CDR3 loop reads CSARDRDRGTYEQYF. The CDR3 DNA sequence: TGCAGTGCTAGAGATCGGGACAGGGGCACCTACGAGCAGTACTTC.

This clonotype has a single count. The chain links TRBV5-1 to TRBJ2-3; tentative D call: TRBD2 (5 bases). This CDR3 spans 16 amino acids. Germline CDR1 reads SGHRS; CDR2 reads YFSETQ. Deletions cut 0 bases from V and 4 bases from J, with 15 bases between. The CDR3 loop is CASSLGMLLAPDTQYF. In nucleotides, the CDR3 is TGCGCCAGCAGCTTGGGAATGTTGCTAGCCCCAGATACGCAGTATTTT. The entire variable domain, with the rest obtained from reference TRBV5-1 and TRBJ2-3, is as follows: KAGVTQTPRYLIKTRGQQVTLSCSPISGHRSVSWYQQTPGQGLQFLFEYFSETQRNKGNFPGRFSGRQFSNSRSEMNVSTLELGDSALYLCASSLGMLLAPDTQYFGPGTRLTVL.

This clonotype was recorded many times. The J gene is TRBJ2-3, the V gene TRBV29-1; 10 bases match TRBD1. This CDR3 has 18 amino acids. After removal of 6 bases from V and 5 bases from J, the junction contained 20 bases not matched to a gene. The V gene's germline CDR1 is SQVTM and CDR2 ANQGSEA. DNA of the CDR3: TGCAGCGTAGATGGCCCGCTCGGGACAGGGGTTCCGGAAGATACGCAGTATTTT. It encodes CSVDGPLGTGVPEDTQYF.